This is a list of T cell receptor beta chains from one sample in a study of blood T cell repertoires in COVID-19. TCRdb's table, derived via immunoSEQ multiplex PCR, lists solely in-frame clones and lacks some. The repertoire holds about 100,000 clones, with 75% to 85% as singletons. Sequenced material: peripheral blood. These receptors were taken from a woman of 80 years or more with active or convalescent COVID-19. The CDR3 runs from the conserved cysteine through the conserved F or W. The D gene is left open where the match is weak. Only part of the rows carry a size: once, few, many, or a class if the clone is expanded.

CDR3nt: TGTGCCAGCAGTTACTCGTCTTACGAGCAGTACTTC
CDR3aa: CASSYSSYEQYF
j_gene: TRBJ2-7
v_gene: TRBV6-6
abundance: .
d_gene: .

CDR3nt: TGTGCCAGCACTAGCGGGAGGGTTTACAATGAGCAGTTCTTC
CDR3aa: CASTSGRVYNEQFF
j_gene: TRBJ2-1
v_gene: TRBV6-5
abundance: .
d_gene: TRBD2

CDR3nt: TGCGCCAGCAGCTCGAACGACAGGGGCCTCGATTCTTACTACGAGCAGTACTTC
CDR3aa: CASSSNDRGLDSYYEQYF
j_gene: TRBJ2-7
v_gene: TRBV5-1
abundance: .
d_gene: TRBD1

CDR3nt: TGTGCCACGGGACAGTACAATGAGCAGTTCTTC
CDR3aa: CATGQYNEQFF
j_gene: TRBJ2-1
v_gene: TRBV7-2
abundance: few
d_gene: TRBD1

CDR3nt: TGTGCCACCGTGCCCGGGTCTACCTACGAGCAGTACTTC
CDR3aa: CATVPGSTYEQYF
j_gene: TRBJ2-7
v_gene: TRBV7-2
abundance: .
d_gene: .

CDR3nt: TGTGCCACCAGCAGAGAGATAGCGGGTCCAGAGCAGTTCTTC
CDR3aa: CATSREIAGPEQFF
j_gene: TRBJ2-1
v_gene: TRBV15
abundance: .
d_gene: TRBD2

CDR3nt: TGTGCCAGCAGTGCCGAGGGGGTACGCGGGGAAAAACTGTTTTTT
CDR3aa: CASSAEGVRGEKLFF
j_gene: TRBJ1-4
v_gene: TRBV2
abundance: once
d_gene: .

CDR3nt: TGCAGTGCTAGTCCGCCGGGACAGTATAATTCACCCCTCCACTTT
CDR3aa: CSASPPGQYNSPLHF
j_gene: TRBJ1-6
v_gene: TRBV20-1
abundance: .
d_gene: TRBD1

CDR3nt: TGTGCCAGCAGTTCACAGGGGATTCATAGTGGCTACACCTTC
CDR3aa: CASSSQGIHSGYTF
j_gene: TRBJ1-2
v_gene: TRBV11-2
abundance: once
d_gene: TRBD1

CDR3nt: TGTGCCAGTTCTTGGAGGCCCAATGAAAAACTGTTTTTT
CDR3aa: CASSWRPNEKLFF
j_gene: TRBJ1-4
v_gene: TRBV19
abundance: .
d_gene: .

CDR3nt: TGTGCCAGCTCACAGTACCGGGACACCGACGAGCAGTACTTC
CDR3aa: CASSQYRDTDEQYF
j_gene: TRBJ2-7
v_gene: TRBV18
abundance: .
d_gene: .

CDR3nt: TGTGCCAGCAGCCCCTCCTCCTACGAGCAGTACTTC
CDR3aa: CASSPSSYEQYF
j_gene: TRBJ2-7
v_gene: TRBV7-2
abundance: .
d_gene: .

CDR3nt: TGTGCCAGCAGGGGGACTAGCAACGAGCAGTACTTC
CDR3aa: CASRGTSNEQYF
j_gene: TRBJ2-7
v_gene: TRBV11-2
abundance: .
d_gene: TRBD2

CDR3nt: TGTGCCAGCTCACCAACGACAGAGTTTGAAGCTTTCTTT
CDR3aa: CASSPTTEFEAFF
j_gene: TRBJ1-1
v_gene: TRBV18
abundance: .
d_gene: .

CDR3nt: TGCGCCAGCAGCTTAGGGGACAGGGAGGGCAATCAGCCCCAGCATTTT
CDR3aa: CASSLGDREGNQPQHF
j_gene: TRBJ1-5
v_gene: TRBV5-1
abundance: .
d_gene: TRBD1

CDR3nt: TGTGCCAGCTCACCCACCCGGGCAGGCGGGGAAGGGCCCCAGCATTTT
CDR3aa: CASSPTRAGGEGPQHF
j_gene: TRBJ1-5
v_gene: TRBV18
abundance: few
d_gene: .

CDR3nt: TGTGCCAGCAGCCTAGGGACAGGGAGGACTGAAGCTTTCTTT
CDR3aa: CASSLGTGRTEAFF
j_gene: TRBJ1-1
v_gene: TRBV7-9
abundance: few
d_gene: TRBD1

CDR3nt: TGTGCCAGCAGCCCCTCACCGGGACAGTTTTTTTACGAGCAGTACTTC
CDR3aa: CASSPSPGQFFYEQYF
j_gene: TRBJ2-7
v_gene: TRBV9
abundance: .
d_gene: TRBD1

CDR3nt: TGTGCCTGGAGTGCAGGGGGTGACACTGAAGCTTTCTTT
CDR3aa: CAWSAGGDTEAFF
j_gene: TRBJ1-1
v_gene: TRBV30
abundance: once
d_gene: TRBD1

CDR3nt: TGTGCCAGCAGCTTGGGAGATCGGGAGACCCAGTACTTC
CDR3aa: CASSLGDRETQYF
j_gene: TRBJ2-5
v_gene: TRBV11-1
abundance: .
d_gene: .

CDR3nt: TGTGCCAGCAGCTTAGCGGGACTAGCGATTGGCACAGATACGCAGTATTTT
CDR3aa: CASSLAGLAIGTDTQYF
j_gene: TRBJ2-3
v_gene: TRBV11-1
abundance: .
d_gene: TRBD2

CDR3nt: TGTGCCAGCACCCCCCCAGGGGTTTCACCCCTCCACTTT
CDR3aa: CASTPPGVSPLHF
j_gene: TRBJ1-6
v_gene: TRBV7-9
abundance: .
d_gene: .

CDR3nt: TGTGCCAGCAGTTTAGGAATTAGCGTAATCGACACCGGGGAGCTGTTTTTT
CDR3aa: CASSLGISVIDTGELFF
j_gene: TRBJ2-2
v_gene: TRBV27
abundance: .
d_gene: .

CDR3nt: TGTGCCAGCTCACCACCCGTAGCGGGAGGGACCGGGGAGCTGTTTTTT
CDR3aa: CASSPPVAGGTGELFF
j_gene: TRBJ2-2
v_gene: TRBV18
abundance: few
d_gene: TRBD2

CDR3nt: TGTGCCAGCAGCTTAGGTACAGTCCGGAACACTGAAGCTTTCTTT
CDR3aa: CASSLGTVRNTEAFF
j_gene: TRBJ1-1
v_gene: TRBV11-2
abundance: .
d_gene: .

CDR3nt: TGTGCCAGCTCACCACCCTTCGACAGGGAGACCCAGTACTTC
CDR3aa: CASSPPFDRETQYF
j_gene: TRBJ2-5
v_gene: TRBV18
abundance: .
d_gene: .

CDR3nt: TGTGCCACCAGCAGAGTACTAGCGGGGCGAGACAATGAGCAGTTCTTC
CDR3aa: CATSRVLAGRDNEQFF
j_gene: TRBJ2-1
v_gene: TRBV15
abundance: few
d_gene: TRBD2

CDR3nt: TGTGCCAGCCGGGGGGTTAGGGCCTCGAACACCGGGGAGCTGTTTTTT
CDR3aa: CASRGVRASNTGELFF
j_gene: TRBJ2-2
v_gene: TRBV19
abundance: .
d_gene: TRBD2

CDR3nt: TGTGCCAGCAGTTTCTCGACAGGGATATACGAGCAGTACTTC
CDR3aa: CASSFSTGIYEQYF
j_gene: TRBJ2-7
v_gene: TRBV27
abundance: .
d_gene: TRBD1

CDR3nt: TGTGCCAGCAGTGAGGCGAGAGGGCGCGCCGGGGAGCTGTTTTTT
CDR3aa: CASSEARGRAGELFF
j_gene: TRBJ2-2
v_gene: TRBV2
abundance: .
d_gene: .

CDR3nt: TGTGCCAGCTCCGCGTCGACCTACAATGAGCAGTTCTTC
CDR3aa: CASSASTYNEQFF
j_gene: TRBJ2-1
v_gene: TRBV7-3
abundance: .
d_gene: .

CDR3nt: TGTGCCAGCAGGCGTGGGGACAGGGGTACCGGGGAGCTGTTTTTT
CDR3aa: CASRRGDRGTGELFF
j_gene: TRBJ2-2
v_gene: TRBV5-1
abundance: .
d_gene: TRBD1

CDR3nt: TGTGCCAGCAGCGCCCGACAGGGTTCGAATGAAAAACTGTTTTTT
CDR3aa: CASSARQGSNEKLFF
j_gene: TRBJ1-4
v_gene: TRBV3-1/TRBV3-2
abundance: .
d_gene: TRBD1

CDR3nt: TGTGCCAGCAGTAGGGACAGGCAAGCCGAGACCCAGTACTTC
CDR3aa: CASSRDRQAETQYF
j_gene: TRBJ2-5
v_gene: TRBV2
abundance: .
d_gene: TRBD1

CDR3nt: TGTGCCAGCACCTCAGGAACGGACAGGGGATGGACTGAAGCTTTCTTT
CDR3aa: CASTSGTDRGWTEAFF
j_gene: TRBJ1-1
v_gene: TRBV7-2
abundance: .
d_gene: TRBD1

CDR3nt: TGTGCCAGCGGATACAGGGACAATTCACCCCTCCACTTT
CDR3aa: CASGYRDNSPLHF
j_gene: TRBJ1-6
v_gene: TRBV28
abundance: .
d_gene: .

CDR3nt: TGTGCCAGCATTAAGGGGCCGGTCACAGATACGCAGTATTTT
CDR3aa: CASIKGPVTDTQYF
j_gene: TRBJ2-3
v_gene: TRBV6-5
abundance: few
d_gene: .

CDR3nt: TGTGCCAGCAGGGAGACAGGGGCCCACGAGCAGTACTTC
CDR3aa: CASRETGAHEQYF
j_gene: TRBJ2-7
v_gene: TRBV6-5
abundance: .
d_gene: TRBD1

CDR3nt: TGTGCCTGGAGTATGGGACTAGCGCCGAATGAGCAGTTCTTC
CDR3aa: CAWSMGLAPNEQFF
j_gene: TRBJ2-1
v_gene: TRBV30
abundance: .
d_gene: TRBD2

CDR3nt: TGTGCCAGCTCACCAAGCGGTCTTGAAAAACTGTTTTTT
CDR3aa: CASSPSGLEKLFF
j_gene: TRBJ1-4
v_gene: TRBV18
abundance: .
d_gene: .

CDR3nt: TGTGCCAGCAGCTTAGCGCTAGCGGGAGCTTACAATGAGCAGTTCTTC
CDR3aa: CASSLALAGAYNEQFF
j_gene: TRBJ2-1
v_gene: TRBV7-9
abundance: .
d_gene: TRBD2

CDR3nt: TGTGCCAGCGGCAGGGGGAAGGAAAAACTGTTTTTT
CDR3aa: CASGRGKEKLFF
j_gene: TRBJ1-4
v_gene: TRBV28
abundance: .
d_gene: TRBD1

CDR3nt: TGTGCCAGCAGCTGGGGTAGCGGGAGTATCGGGGAGCTGTTTTTT
CDR3aa: CASSWGSGSIGELFF
j_gene: TRBJ2-2
v_gene: TRBV11-2
abundance: .
d_gene: TRBD2

CDR3nt: TGTGCCAGCAGCTTAGTCCCTAGCGCAGACTACGAGCAGTACTTC
CDR3aa: CASSLVPSADYEQYF
j_gene: TRBJ2-7
v_gene: TRBV11-2
abundance: once
d_gene: .

CDR3nt: TGTGCCAGCAGTTACTCTCTAGCGGGAGTCTCCTACGAGCAGTACTTC
CDR3aa: CASSYSLAGVSYEQYF
j_gene: TRBJ2-7
v_gene: TRBV6-2/TRBV6-3
abundance: once
d_gene: TRBD2

CDR3nt: TGTGCCAGCAGCCTAGGGGGAGGTACTGGAAACACCATATATTTT
CDR3aa: CASSLGGGTGNTIYF
j_gene: TRBJ1-3
v_gene: TRBV7-9
abundance: once
d_gene: .

CDR3nt: TGCGCCAGCAGCCAGCGAGGCGGGACCGGCGTGTACGAGCAGTACTTC
CDR3aa: CASSQRGGTGVYEQYF
j_gene: TRBJ2-7
v_gene: TRBV4-1
abundance: .
d_gene: .

CDR3nt: TGTGCCAGCAGCTTGGACAGGGTTGCTGGCTACACCTTC
CDR3aa: CASSLDRVAGYTF
j_gene: TRBJ1-2
v_gene: TRBV5-6
abundance: .
d_gene: .

CDR3nt: TGCGCCAGCAGCCAAGTTTTCATTGCGGGGCACCGGGAGCTGTTTTTT
CDR3aa: CASSQVFIAGHRELFF
j_gene: TRBJ2-2
v_gene: TRBV4-1
abundance: .
d_gene: .

CDR3nt: TGTGCCAGCACTCAGGGGGCGTACGAGCAGTACTTC
CDR3aa: CASTQGAYEQYF
j_gene: TRBJ2-7
v_gene: TRBV2
abundance: .
d_gene: TRBD1

CDR3nt: TGTGCCAGCAGCCCCCTTCCCTCGGGGAGCTCCTACAATGAGCAGTTCTTC
CDR3aa: CASSPLPSGSSYNEQFF
j_gene: TRBJ2-1
v_gene: TRBV7-2
abundance: .
d_gene: .

CDR3nt: TGTGCCAGCAGCTACCCGGACAGGGGGAGGTCTGGAAACACCATATATTTT
CDR3aa: CASSYPDRGRSGNTIYF
j_gene: TRBJ1-3
v_gene: TRBV5-6
abundance: few
d_gene: TRBD1

CDR3nt: TGTGCCAGCAGTTTATACGGGACAGGGGCACAAGAGACCCAGTACTTC
CDR3aa: CASSLYGTGAQETQYF
j_gene: TRBJ2-5
v_gene: TRBV28
abundance: .
d_gene: TRBD1